This T cell receptor beta chain was obtained from a study of graft-versus-host responses after intestinal transplantation. The CDR3 sequence is 19 residues long. V gave up 0 bases and J gave up 0 bases, with 19 bases separating them. Germline V gene lookup returns CDR1 SGHRS and CDR2 YFSETQ. Sequencing used immunoSEQ multiplex PCR; TCRdb keeps in-frame clones, though not all of them. The table lists roughly 90,000 clones, 88% of them singletons. With regard to this clone: Its antigen is still unknown.

This sequence originates from a human donor who was the organ donor for an intestinal transplant. The gene calls are TRBV5-1 and TRBJ1-3, with D perhaps TRBD1 (6 bases). This specimen was unstimulated CD4+ T cells sorted from spleen or lymph node cells, taken before transplant. This CDR3 is CASSLGGQVDSFSGNTIYF. Here the CDR3 DNA reads TGCGCCAGCAGCTTGGGGGGGCAGGTCGATTCTTTCTCTGGAAACACCATATATTTT.